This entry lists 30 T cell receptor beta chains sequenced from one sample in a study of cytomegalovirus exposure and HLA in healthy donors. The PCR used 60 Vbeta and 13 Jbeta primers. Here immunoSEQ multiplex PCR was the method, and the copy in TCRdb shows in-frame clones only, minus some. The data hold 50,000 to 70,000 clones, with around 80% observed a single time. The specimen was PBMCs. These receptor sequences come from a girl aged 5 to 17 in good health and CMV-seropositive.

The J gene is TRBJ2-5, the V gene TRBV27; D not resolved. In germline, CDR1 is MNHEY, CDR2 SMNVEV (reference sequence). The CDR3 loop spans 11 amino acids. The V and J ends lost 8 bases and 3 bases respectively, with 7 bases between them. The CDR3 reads CASGIEETQYF. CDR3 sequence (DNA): TGTGCCAGCGGTATAGAAGAGACCCAGTACTTC.

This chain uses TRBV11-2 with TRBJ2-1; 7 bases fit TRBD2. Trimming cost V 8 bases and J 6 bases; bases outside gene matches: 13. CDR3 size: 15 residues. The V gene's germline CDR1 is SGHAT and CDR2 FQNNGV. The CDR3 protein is CASEGPTVAGNEQFF. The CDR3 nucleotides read TGTGCCAGCGAAGGTCCAACAGTAGCGGGCAATGAGCAGTTCTTC.

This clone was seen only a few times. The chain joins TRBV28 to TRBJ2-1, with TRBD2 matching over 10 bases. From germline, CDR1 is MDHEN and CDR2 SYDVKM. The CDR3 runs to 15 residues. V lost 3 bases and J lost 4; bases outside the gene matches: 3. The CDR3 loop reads CASSFVAGGYNEQFF. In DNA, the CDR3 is TGTGCCAGCAGTTTCGTAGCGGGAGGTTACAATGAGCAGTTCTTC. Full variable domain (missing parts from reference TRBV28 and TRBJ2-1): DVKVTQSSRYLVKRTGEKVFLECVQDMDHENMFWYRQDPGLGLRLIYFSYDVKMKEKGDIPEGYSVSREKKERFSLILESASTNQTSMYLCASSFVAGGYNEQFFGPGTRLTVL.

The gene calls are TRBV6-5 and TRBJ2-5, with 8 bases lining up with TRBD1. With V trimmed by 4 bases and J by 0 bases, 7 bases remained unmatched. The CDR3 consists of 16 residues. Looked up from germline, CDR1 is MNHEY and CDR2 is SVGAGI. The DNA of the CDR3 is TGTGCCAGCAGTTTAAGAGGGACAGGCGACCAAGAGACCCAGTACTTC. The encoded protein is CASSLRGTGDQETQYF.

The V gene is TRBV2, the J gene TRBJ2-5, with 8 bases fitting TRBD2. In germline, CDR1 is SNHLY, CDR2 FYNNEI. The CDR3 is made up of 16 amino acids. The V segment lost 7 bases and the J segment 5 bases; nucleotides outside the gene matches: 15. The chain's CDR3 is CASKWRGTRGRETQYF. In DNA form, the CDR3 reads TGTGCCAGCAAGTGGCGCGGGACTAGAGGCAGGGAGACCCAGTACTTC.

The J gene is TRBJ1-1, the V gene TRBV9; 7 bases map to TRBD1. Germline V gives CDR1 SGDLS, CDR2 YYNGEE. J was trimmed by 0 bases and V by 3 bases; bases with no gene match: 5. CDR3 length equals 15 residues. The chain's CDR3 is CASSAWDSMNTEAFF. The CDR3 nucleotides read TGTGCCAGCAGCGCGTGGGACAGCATGAACACTGAAGCTTTCTTT.

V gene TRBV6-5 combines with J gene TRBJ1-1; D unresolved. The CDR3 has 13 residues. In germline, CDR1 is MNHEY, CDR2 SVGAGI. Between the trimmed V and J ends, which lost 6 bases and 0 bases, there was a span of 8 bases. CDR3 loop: CASRMSVNTEAFF. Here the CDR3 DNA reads TGTGCCAGCAGAATGTCCGTGAACACTGAAGCTTTCTTT.

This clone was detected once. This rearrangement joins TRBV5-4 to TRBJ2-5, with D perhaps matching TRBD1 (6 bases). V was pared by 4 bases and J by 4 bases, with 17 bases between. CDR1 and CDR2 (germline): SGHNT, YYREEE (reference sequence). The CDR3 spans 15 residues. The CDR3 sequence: CASSILQGLRETQYF. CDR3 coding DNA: TGTGCCAGCAGCATACTACAGGGTTTACGAGAGACCCAGTACTTC.

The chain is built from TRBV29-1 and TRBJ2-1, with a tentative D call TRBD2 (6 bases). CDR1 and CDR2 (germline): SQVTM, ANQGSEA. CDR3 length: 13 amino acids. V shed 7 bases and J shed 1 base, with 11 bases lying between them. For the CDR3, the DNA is TGCAGCGGGAGGGGTCCGTCCTACAATGAGCAGTTCTTC. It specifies CSGRGPSYNEQFF.

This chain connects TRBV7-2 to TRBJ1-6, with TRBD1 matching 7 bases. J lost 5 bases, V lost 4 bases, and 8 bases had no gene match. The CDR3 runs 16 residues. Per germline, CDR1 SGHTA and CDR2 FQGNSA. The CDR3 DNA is TGTGCCAGCAGCTCCATGACAGGGCCAAATAATTCACCCCTCCACTTT. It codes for CASSSMTGPNNSPLHF.

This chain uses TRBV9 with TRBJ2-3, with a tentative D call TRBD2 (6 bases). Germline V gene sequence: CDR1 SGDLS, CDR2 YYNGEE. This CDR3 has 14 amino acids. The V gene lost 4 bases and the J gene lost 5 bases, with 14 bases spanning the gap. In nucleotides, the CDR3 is TGTGCCAGCAGCTCCCGTCGGACTAAAGATACGCAGTATTTT. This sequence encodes CASSSRRTKDTQYF.

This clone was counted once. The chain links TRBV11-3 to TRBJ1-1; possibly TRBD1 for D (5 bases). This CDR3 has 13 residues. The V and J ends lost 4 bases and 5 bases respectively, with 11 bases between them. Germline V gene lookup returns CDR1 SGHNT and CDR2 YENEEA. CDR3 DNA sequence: TGTGCCAGCAGCTCAGACAGACAGACTGAAGCTTTCTTT. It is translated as CASSSDRQTEAFF.

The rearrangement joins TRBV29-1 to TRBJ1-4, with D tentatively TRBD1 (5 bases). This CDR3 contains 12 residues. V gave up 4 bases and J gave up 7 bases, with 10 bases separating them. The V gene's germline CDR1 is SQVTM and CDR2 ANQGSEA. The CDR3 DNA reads TGCAGCGTTGGAAGGCAGGGTGAAAAACTGTTTTTT. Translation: CSVGRQGEKLFF.

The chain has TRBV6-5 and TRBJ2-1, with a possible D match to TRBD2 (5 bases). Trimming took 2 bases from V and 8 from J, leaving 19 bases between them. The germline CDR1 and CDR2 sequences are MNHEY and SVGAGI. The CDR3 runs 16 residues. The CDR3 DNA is TGTGCCAGCAGTTACGCGACTATCCCGGGGTTCGATGAGCAGTTCTTC. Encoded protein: CASSYATIPGFDEQFF.

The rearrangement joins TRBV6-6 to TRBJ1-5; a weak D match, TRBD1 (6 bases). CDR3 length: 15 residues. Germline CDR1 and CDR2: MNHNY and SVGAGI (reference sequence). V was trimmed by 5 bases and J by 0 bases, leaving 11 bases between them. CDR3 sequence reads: CASSHRVFSNQPQHF. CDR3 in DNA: TGTGCCAGCAGTCACAGGGTGTTTAGCAATCAGCCCCAGCATTTT.

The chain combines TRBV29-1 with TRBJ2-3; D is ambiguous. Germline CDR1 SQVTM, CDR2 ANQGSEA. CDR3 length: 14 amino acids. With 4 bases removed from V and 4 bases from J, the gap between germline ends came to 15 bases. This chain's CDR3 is CSVVLGSIPDTQYF. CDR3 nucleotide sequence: TGCAGCGTTGTTCTGGGCAGTATCCCAGATACGCAGTATTTT.

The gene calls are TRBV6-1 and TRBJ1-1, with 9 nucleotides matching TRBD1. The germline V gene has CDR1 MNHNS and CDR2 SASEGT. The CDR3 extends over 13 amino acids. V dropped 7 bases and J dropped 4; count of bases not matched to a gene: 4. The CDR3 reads CASTLTGGTEAFF. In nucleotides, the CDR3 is TGTGCCAGCACCTTGACAGGGGGCACTGAAGCTTTCTTT.

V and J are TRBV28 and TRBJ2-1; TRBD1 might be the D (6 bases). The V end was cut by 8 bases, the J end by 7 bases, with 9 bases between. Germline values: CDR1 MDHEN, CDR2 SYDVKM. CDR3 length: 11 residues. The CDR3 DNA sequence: TGTGCCAGCCTAAGGGGGAATGAGCAGTTCTTC. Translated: CASLRGNEQFF.

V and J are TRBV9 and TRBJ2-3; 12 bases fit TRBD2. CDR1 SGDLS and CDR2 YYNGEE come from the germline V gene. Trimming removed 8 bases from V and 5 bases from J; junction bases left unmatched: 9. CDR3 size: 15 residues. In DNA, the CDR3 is TGTGCCAGTGGACCTCTAGCGGGAGGGCTAGATACGCAGTATTTT. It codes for CASGPLAGGLDTQYF. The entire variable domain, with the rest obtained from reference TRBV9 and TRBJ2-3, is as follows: DSGVTQTPKHLITATGQRVTLRCSPRSGDLSVYWYQQSLDQGLQFLIQYYNGEERAKGNILERFSAQQFPDLHSELNLSSLELGDSALYFCASGPLAGGLDTQYFGPGTRLTVL.

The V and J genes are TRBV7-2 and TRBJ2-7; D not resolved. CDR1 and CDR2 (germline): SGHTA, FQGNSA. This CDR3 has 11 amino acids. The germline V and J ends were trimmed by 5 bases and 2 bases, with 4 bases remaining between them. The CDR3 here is CASSLTYEQYF. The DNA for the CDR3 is TGTGCCAGCAGCCTAACCTACGAGCAGTACTTC.

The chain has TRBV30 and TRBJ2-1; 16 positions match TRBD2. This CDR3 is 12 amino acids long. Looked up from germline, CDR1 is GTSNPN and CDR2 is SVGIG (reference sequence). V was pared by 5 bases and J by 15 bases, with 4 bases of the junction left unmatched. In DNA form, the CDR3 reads TGTGCCTGGTCCGGGACTAGCGGGAGGGGGTTCTTC. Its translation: CAWSGTSGRGFF. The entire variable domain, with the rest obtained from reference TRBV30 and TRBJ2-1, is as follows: SQTIHQWPATLVQPVGSPLSLECTVEGTSNPNLYWYRQAAGRGLQLLFYSVGIGQISSEVPQNLSASRPQDRQFILSSKKLLLSDSGFYLCAWSGTSGRGFFGPGTRLTVL.

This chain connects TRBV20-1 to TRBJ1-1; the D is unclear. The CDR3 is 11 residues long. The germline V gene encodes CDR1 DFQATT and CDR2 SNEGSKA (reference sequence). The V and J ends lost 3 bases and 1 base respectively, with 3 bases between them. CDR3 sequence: CSASRNTEAFF. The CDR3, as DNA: TGCAGTGCTAGTAGGAACACTGAAGCTTTCTTT.

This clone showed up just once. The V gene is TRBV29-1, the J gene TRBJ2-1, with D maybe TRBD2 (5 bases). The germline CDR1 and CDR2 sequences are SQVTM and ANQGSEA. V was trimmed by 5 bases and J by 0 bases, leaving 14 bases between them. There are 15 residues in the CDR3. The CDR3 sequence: CSVLPLDGSYNEQFF. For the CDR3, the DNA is TGCAGCGTTTTGCCACTAGACGGCTCCTACAATGAGCAGTTCTTC.

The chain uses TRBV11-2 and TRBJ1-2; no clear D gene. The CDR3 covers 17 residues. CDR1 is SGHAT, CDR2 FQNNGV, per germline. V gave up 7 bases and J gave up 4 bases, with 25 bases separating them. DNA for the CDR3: TGTGCCAGCAAACCTGTTGGCGGCGTCGGGAAGGGCTATGGCTACACCTTC. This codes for CASKPVGGVGKGYGYTF.

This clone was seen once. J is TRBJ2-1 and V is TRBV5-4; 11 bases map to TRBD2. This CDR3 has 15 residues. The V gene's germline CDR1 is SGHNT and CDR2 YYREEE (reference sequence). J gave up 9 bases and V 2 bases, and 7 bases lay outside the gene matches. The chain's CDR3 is CASSFLAGGPGEQFF. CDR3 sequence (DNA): TGTGCCAGCAGCTTTTTAGCGGGGGGGCCGGGTGAGCAGTTCTTC.

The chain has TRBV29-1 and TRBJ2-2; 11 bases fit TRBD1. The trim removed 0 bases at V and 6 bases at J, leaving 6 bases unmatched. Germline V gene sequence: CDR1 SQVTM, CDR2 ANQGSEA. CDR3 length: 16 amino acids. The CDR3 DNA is TGCAGCGTTGAAGATCTAGGGGGACAGGGGGCCGGGGAGCTGTTTTTT. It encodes CSVEDLGGQGAGELFF.

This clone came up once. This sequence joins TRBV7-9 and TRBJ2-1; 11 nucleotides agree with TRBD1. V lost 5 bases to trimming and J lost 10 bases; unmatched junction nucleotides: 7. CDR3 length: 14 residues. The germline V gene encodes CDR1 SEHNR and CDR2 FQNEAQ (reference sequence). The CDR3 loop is CASSLGTGGREQFF. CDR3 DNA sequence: TGTGCCAGCAGCCTCGGGACAGGGGGGAGGGAGCAGTTCTTC.

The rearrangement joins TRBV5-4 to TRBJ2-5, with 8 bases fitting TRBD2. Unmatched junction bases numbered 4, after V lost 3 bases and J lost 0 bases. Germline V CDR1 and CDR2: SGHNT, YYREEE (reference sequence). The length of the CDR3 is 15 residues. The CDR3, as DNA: TGTGCCAGCAGCTCTGGCGGGGGGTACCAAGAGACCCAGTACTTC. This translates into CASSSGGGYQETQYF.

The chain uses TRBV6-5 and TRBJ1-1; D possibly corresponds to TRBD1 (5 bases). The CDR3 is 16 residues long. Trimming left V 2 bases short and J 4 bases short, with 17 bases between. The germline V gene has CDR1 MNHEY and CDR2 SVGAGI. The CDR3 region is CASSYRQIGTVTEAFF. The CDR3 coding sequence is TGTGCCAGCAGTTACAGGCAAATAGGGACTGTCACTGAAGCTTTCTTT.

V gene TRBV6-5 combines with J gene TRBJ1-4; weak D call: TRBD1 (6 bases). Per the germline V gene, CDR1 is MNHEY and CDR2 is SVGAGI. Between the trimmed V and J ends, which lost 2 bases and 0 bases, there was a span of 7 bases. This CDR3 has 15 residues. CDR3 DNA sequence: TGTGCCAGCAGTTACGGGACATCAACTAATGAAAAACTGTTTTTT. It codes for CASSYGTSTNEKLFF.